Below, 9 T cell receptor beta chains from the same sample are listed, as sequenced in a study of T cell responses to AZD1222 COVID-19 vaccine. Using immunoSEQ multiplex PCR, the repertoire was profiled, and TCRdb retains in-frame clones only, with some absent. This sample has 90,000 to 120,000 clones, with around nine tenths found just once. Sequencing was performed on peripheral blood, taken 28 days after the second AZD1222 dose. Receptor source: an adult who received the AZD1222 COVID-19 vaccine.

There are a few counts of this clone. The chain is built from TRBV12-3 or TRBV12-4 and TRBJ2-7, with D hard to call. V dropped 6 bases and J dropped 0 bases, with 6 bases sitting between them. The CDR3 length is 12 residues. The CDR3 nucleotides are TGTGCCAGCAGCATCAGCTCCTACGAGCAGTACTTC. Translation gives CASSISSYEQYF.

The chain uses TRBV29-1 and TRBJ1-4, with D perhaps TRBD1 (6 bases). The CDR3 consists of 14 residues. Germline V gives CDR1 SQVTM, CDR2 ANQGSEA. With 3 bases removed from V and 2 bases from J, the gap between germline ends came to 10 bases. The CDR3 DNA follows: TGCAGCGTTGATAGGGGGGGGACTAATGAAAAACTGTTTTTT. It translates to CSVDRGGTNEKLFF.

The V and J genes are TRBV28 and TRBJ2-2, with 7 nucleotides matching TRBD2. The V and J ends lost 5 bases and 7 bases, in that order; junction bases with no gene match: 7. Germline assignment: CDR1 MDHEN and CDR2 SYDVKM. This CDR3 contains 14 residues. The CDR3 nucleotides are TGTGCCAGCAGTAGGACTGGGGGGGGCGGGGAGCTGTTTTTT. This codes for CASSRTGGGGELFF.

This clone appeared a few times. This rearrangement joins TRBV5-5 to TRBJ2-7; D is undetermined. This CDR3 is 13 amino acids long. The V and J ends lost 3 bases and 1 base respectively, with 8 bases between them. Germline CDR1 SGHKS, CDR2 YYEKEE (reference sequence). The CDR3 protein is CASSYGPSYEQYF. CDR3 sequence (DNA): TGTGCCAGCAGCTATGGGCCTTCCTACGAGCAGTACTTC.

CDR3 residues: CASSLTGLANEKLFF. The CDR3 DNA reads as TGTGCCAGCTCATTAACAGGGTTGGCTAATGAAAAACTGTTTTTT. This chain joins TRBV18 and TRBJ1-4; tentatively, D is TRBD1 (6 bases). Deletions cut 5 bases from V and 3 bases from J, with 13 bases between. The germline V gene encodes CDR1 KGHSH and CDR2 LQKENI. The CDR3 consists of 15 residues.

The gene calls are TRBV18 and TRBJ1-5; D remains ambiguous. Between the trimmed V and J ends, which lost 2 bases and 11 bases, there was a span of 19 bases. The CDR3 is 15 amino acids. The germline V gene has CDR1 KGHSH and CDR2 LQKENI. This CDR3 reads CASSPGFQFKSTQHF. DNA for the CDR3: TGTGCCAGCTCACCAGGATTCCAGTTCAAATCGACCCAGCATTTT.

This chain connects TRBV6-5 to TRBJ2-7; D might be TRBD1 or TRBD2, each matching 6 bases. Trimming took 3 bases from V and 4 from J, leaving 16 bases between them. In germline, CDR1 is MNHEY, CDR2 SVGAGI. The CDR3 is 15 amino acids. The CDR3 loop is CASSYGGLVGYEQYF. The CDR3 bases are TGTGCCAGCAGTTATGGGGGGCTAGTGGGGTACGAGCAGTACTTC.

The chain joins TRBV19 to TRBJ1-5; no clear D. CDR1 is LNHDA and CDR2 is SQIVND in the germline V gene (reference sequence). This CDR3 spans 13 amino acids. V was clipped by 4 bases and J by 6 bases, with 10 bases between them. The CDR3 sequence: CASSSGVGQPQHF. The DNA for the CDR3 is TGTGCCAGTAGTAGCGGGGTAGGTCAGCCCCAGCATTTT.

V is TRBV9 and J is TRBJ1-1; D is uncertain. The CDR3 is 13 amino acids. Germline lookup yields CDR1 SGDLS and CDR2 YYNGEE. V gave up 0 bases and J gave up 0 bases, with 3 bases separating them. The CDR3 DNA reads TGTGCCAGCAGCGTAGTTATGAACACTGAAGCTTTCTTT. This gives the protein CASSVVMNTEAFF.